This TCR beta chain was identified in a study of shared clonotypes between healthy human individuals. Produced via immunoSEQ multiplex PCR; TCRdb's table is partial and in-frame only. The sample records roughly 95,000 clones, 40% to 55% being singletons. As for this clone: Its antigen is undetermined.

Trimming removed 4 bases from V and 3 bases from J; junction bases left unmatched: 9. This CDR3 contains 16 residues. The germline gives CDR1 SGHRS, CDR2 YFSETQ. Findings and caveats of the study: The study drew on few donors, limiting represented genetic and exposure-history diversity.

The V and J genes are TRBV5-1 and TRBJ2-7; 11 nucleotides agree with TRBD2. Sequenced sample: PBMCs. This receptor was identified in a woman in her thirties or forties in good health. Some clones in this sample may be carry-over from other donors' samples. DNA for the CDR3: TGCGCCAGCAGCGGCAAAACTAGCGGGAGTATCTACGAGCAGTACTTC. Its translation is CASSGKTSGSIYEQYF.